This T cell receptor beta chain was profiled in a study of blood T cells in healthy people across ages. As for the study in general: Capture by template switching was about one barcoded beta molecule per two T cells. Regarding the study as a whole: It was the long-lived donors that had more naive CD4+ cells and higher diversity than aged donors. While age rose, TCR beta diversity per million T cells dropped in a roughly linear way.

A second roughly 6 to 11 cycle PCR used barcoded and J-beta primers. A template-switch adaptor containing 12 random nucleotides labeled each cDNA molecule. TCRdb passed the 5' RACE reads through MiXCR, listing each CDR3 protein once. The sample yields 540,000 or so distinct CDR3 sequences, 25% to 30% seen once. This clonotype turned up a few times. Its antigen is not known. The CDR3 extends over 16 amino acids. In germline, CDR1 is MGHDK, CDR2 SYGVNS. V was cut by 3 bases and J by 0 bases, with 11 bases left in between. Sequenced: blood. The source is a woman aged 70-85 years in good health. The rearrangement links TRBV25-1 to TRBJ1-4; D is uncertain. The CDR3 nucleotides are TGTGCCAGCAGTGACAGACTTAGTTCAACTAATGAAAAACTGTTTTTT. Translated: CASSDRLSSTNEKLFF.